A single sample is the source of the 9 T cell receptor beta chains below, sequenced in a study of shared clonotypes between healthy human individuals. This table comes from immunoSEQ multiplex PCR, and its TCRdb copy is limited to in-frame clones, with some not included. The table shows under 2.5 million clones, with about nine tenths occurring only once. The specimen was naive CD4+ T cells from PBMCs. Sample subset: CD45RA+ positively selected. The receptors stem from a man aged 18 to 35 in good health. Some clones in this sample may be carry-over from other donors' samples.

Here the CDR3 reads CASSKVWAPGPPGKNTGELFF. CDR3 bases: TGTGCCAGCAGCAAAGTGTGGGCACCAGGCCCTCCGGGGAAGAACACCGGGGAGCTGTTTTTT. The chain uses TRBV21-1 and TRBJ2-2; the table's TRBD2 call for D was not verified on the DNA. TRBV21-1 represents a pseudogene. This CDR3 has 21 amino acids.

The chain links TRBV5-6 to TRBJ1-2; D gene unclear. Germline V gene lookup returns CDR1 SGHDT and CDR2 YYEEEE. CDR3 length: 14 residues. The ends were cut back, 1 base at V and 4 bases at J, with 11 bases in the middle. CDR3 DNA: TGTGCCAGCAGCTTGCTCGGGCAGAGCTATGGCTACACCTTC. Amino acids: CASSLLGQSYGYTF.

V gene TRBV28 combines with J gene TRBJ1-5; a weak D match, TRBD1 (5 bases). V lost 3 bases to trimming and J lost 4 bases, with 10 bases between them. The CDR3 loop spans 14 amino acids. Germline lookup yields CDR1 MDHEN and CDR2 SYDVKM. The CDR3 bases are TGTGCCAGCAGTTTGATCAGGGAAAATCAGCCCCAGCATTTT. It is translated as CASSLIRENQPQHF.

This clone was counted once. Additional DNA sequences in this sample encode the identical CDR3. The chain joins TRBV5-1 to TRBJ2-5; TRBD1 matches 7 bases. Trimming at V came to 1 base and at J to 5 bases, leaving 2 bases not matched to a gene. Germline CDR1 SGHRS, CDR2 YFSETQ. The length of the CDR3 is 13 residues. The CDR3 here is CASSLTGEETQYF. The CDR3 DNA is TGCGCCAGCAGCTTGACAGGGGAGGAGACCCAGTACTTC.

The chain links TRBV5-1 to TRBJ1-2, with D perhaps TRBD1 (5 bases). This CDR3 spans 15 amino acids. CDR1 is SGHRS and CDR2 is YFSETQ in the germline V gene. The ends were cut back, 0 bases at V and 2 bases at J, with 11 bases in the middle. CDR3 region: CASSLDSQGNYGYTF. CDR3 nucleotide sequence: TGCGCCAGCAGCTTGGATAGTCAGGGAAACTATGGCTACACCTTC.

The CDR3 DNA sequence: TGCAGCGTCGAGACTAGCTCGAGCACAGATACGCAGTATTTT. This encodes CSVETSSSTDTQYF. This chain connects TRBV29-1 to TRBJ2-3; 7 bases line up with TRBD2. After removal of 6 bases from V and 0 bases from J, the junction contained 6 bases not matched to a gene. The CDR3 loop spans 14 amino acids. In germline, CDR1 is SQVTM, CDR2 ANQGSEA.

The CDR3 protein is CASRGEGGGYNEQFF. DNA of the CDR3: TGTGCCAGCAGAGGCGAAGGGGGGGGGTACAATGAGCAGTTCTTC. The chain carries TRBV6-4 and TRBJ2-1, with D tentatively TRBD2 (7 bases). The V and J ends lost 6 bases and 4 bases respectively, with 16 bases between them. This CDR3 is built from 15 residues. Germline V gene sequence: CDR1 MRHNA, CDR2 SNTAGT.

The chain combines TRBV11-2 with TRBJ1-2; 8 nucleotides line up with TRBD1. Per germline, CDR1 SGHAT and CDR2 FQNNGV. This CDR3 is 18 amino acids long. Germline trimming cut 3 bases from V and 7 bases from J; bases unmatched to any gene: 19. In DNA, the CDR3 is TGTGCCAGCAGCTTGGATCCCCCCGGGACAGGTGGGGCGGGTGGCTACACCTTC. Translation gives CASSLDPPGTGGAGGYTF.

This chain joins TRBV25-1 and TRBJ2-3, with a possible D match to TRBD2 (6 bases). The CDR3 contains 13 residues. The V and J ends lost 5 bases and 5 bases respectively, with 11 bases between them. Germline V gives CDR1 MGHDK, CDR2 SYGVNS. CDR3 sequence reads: CASSRLGIDTQYF. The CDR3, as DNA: TGTGCCAGCAGTCGACTAGGAATAGATACGCAGTATTTT.